Below, 24 T cell receptor beta chains from the same sample are listed, as sequenced in a study of T-cell reconstitution after alpha-beta-depleted transplantation in children. Unique molecular identifiers featured in how the TCRbeta library was prepared. Using its own MiXCR run on the PCR reads, TCRdb lists one record per CDR3 protein. Counted here are fewer than 400,000 distinct CDR3 sequences, 23% occurring once; the ten biggest clones make up roughly 9.7%. Material: PBMCs, mostly from graft donor cells, obtained 180 days after TCRalphabeta/CD19-depleted stem cell transplant. The receptor set was obtained from a male patient under 18 who had a stem cell transplant for acute lymphoblastic leukemia, so the T cells may come from the graft donor.

This clonotype was counted a few times. The chain couples TRBV7-3 to TRBJ2-7, with 12 bases identical to TRBD2. CDR1 is SGHTA and CDR2 is FQGTGA in the germline V gene. The length of the CDR3 is 18 residues. The V gene end was trimmed by 3 bases and the J gene end by 2 bases; junction bases not matched to a gene: 11. The DNA of the CDR3 is TGTGCCAGCAGCTTGGGACCTTGGACTAGCGGGGACACCTACGAGCAGTACTTC. It translates to CASSLGPWTSGDTYEQYF.

This clonotype was observed a handful of times. V gene TRBV12-3 or TRBV12-4 combines with J gene TRBJ2-2; D unresolved. V was clipped by 2 bases and J by 4 bases, with 8 bases between them. The CDR3 totals 14 residues. In DNA, the CDR3 is TGTGCCAGCAGTTTATCACAGCGCACCGGGGAGCTGTTTTTT. Translating gives CASSLSQRTGELFF.

The V gene is TRBV13, the J gene TRBJ2-7; 9 positions agree with TRBD2. Trimming cost V 3 bases and J 3 bases; bases outside gene matches: 12. The CDR3 extends over 17 amino acids. Germline CDR1 is PRHDT and CDR2 is FYEKMQ (reference sequence). In DNA, the CDR3 is TGTGCCAGCAGCTTGGGGGCTCTTAGCGGGAGCTACTACGAGCAGTACTTC. Protein product: CASSLGALSGSYYEQYF.

The CDR3 DNA reads TGCAGTGCTAGTATGAGCTCCTACAATGAGCAGTTCTTC. It specifies CSASMSSYNEQFF. The rearrangement joins TRBV20-1 to TRBJ2-1, with D unclear. From germline, CDR1 is DFQATT and CDR2 SNEGSKA (reference sequence). V was shortened by 3 bases and J by 0 bases, with 6 bases between the two germline ends. This CDR3 is built from 13 residues.

This sequence joins TRBV29-1 and TRBJ2-2; D is undetermined. Deletions cut 5 bases from V and 2 bases from J, with 12 bases between. The CDR3 spans 14 residues. Germline CDR1 is SQVTM and CDR2 is ANQGSEA. In nucleotides, the CDR3 is TGCAGCGTTAGTTTACTTCTTAACACCGGGGAGCTGTTTTTT. This gives the protein CSVSLLLNTGELFF.

The sample holds a few counts of this clonotype. The chain employs TRBV11-2 and TRBJ2-3; TRBD2 matches 8 bases. V was clipped by 4 bases and J by 4 bases; unmatched bases: 16. This CDR3 spans 18 amino acids. Looked up from germline, CDR1 is SGHAT and CDR2 is FQNNGV. The CDR3 DNA sequence: TGTGCCAGCAGCTCCGGGGTAGCGGGGTTCTCTTTCGCAGATACGCAGTATTTT. This encodes CASSSGVAGFSFADTQYF.

This chain joins TRBV7-3 and TRBJ2-1, with D perhaps matching TRBD2 (6 bases). V was trimmed by 0 bases and J by 5 bases, leaving 17 bases between them. The germline gives CDR1 SGHTA, CDR2 FQGTGA. There are 17 residues in the CDR3. The CDR3 loop is CASSLTSETRSHNEQFF. Written as DNA, the CDR3 is TGTGCCAGCAGCTTAACCTCCGAGACTAGATCCCACAATGAGCAGTTCTTC.

The chain joins TRBV7-2 to TRBJ2-7; the match to TRBD2 covers 12 bases. Germline values: CDR1 SGHTA, CDR2 FQGNSA. The CDR3 extends over 15 amino acids. The J segment lost 7 bases and the V segment lost 8 bases, leaving 12 bases of the junction unmatched. The CDR3 reads CASGLAGQGVKEQYF. The CDR3 bases are TGTGCCAGCGGACTAGCGGGGCAAGGGGTGAAGGAGCAGTACTTC.

The V and J genes are TRBV20-1 and TRBJ1-2; D remains unclear. V lost 6 bases and J lost 0, with 11 bases in between. Germline V gives CDR1 DFQATT, CDR2 SNEGSKA (reference sequence). The CDR3 is 13 amino acids. The CDR3: CSAGSGSNYGYTF. In nucleotides, the CDR3 is TGCAGTGCAGGCTCGGGCTCTAACTATGGCTACACCTTC.

The chain has TRBV27 and TRBJ1-5; perhaps TRBD1 as D (5 bases). V was clipped by 6 bases and J by 4 bases, with 16 bases between them. The germline V gene has CDR1 MNHEY and CDR2 SMNVEV (reference sequence). The CDR3 length is 15 residues. CDR3 coding DNA: TGTGCCAGCAGGCCCGGGGGTCCACTTAATCAGCCCCAGCATTTT. It translates to CASRPGGPLNQPQHF.

The chain recombines TRBV5-1 with TRBJ2-7; the D gene is possibly TRBD2 (5 bases). Trimming pared 1 base from V and 1 base from J, leaving 18 bases between. Per the germline V gene, CDR1 is SGHRS and CDR2 is YFSETQ. The CDR3 is made up of 17 amino acids. Written as DNA, the CDR3 is TGCGCCAGCAGCTTGTCTCTGGCTCTAGAGGGTTCCTACGAGCAGTACTTC. Protein: CASSLSLALEGSYEQYF.

V gene TRBV21-1 combines with J gene TRBJ2-5; the table's D call, TRBD1, was not checked against the DNA. TRBV21-1 is a listed pseudogene. CDR3 size: 16 residues. DNA of the CDR3: TGTGCCAGCAGCAAAGGGGCCAGGGTCGAGAGAGAGACCCAGTACTTC. It specifies CASSKGARVERETQYF.

The genes are TRBV5-1 and TRBJ2-7, with a tentative D call TRBD1 (5 bases). The CDR3 is made up of 12 amino acids. V was trimmed by 7 bases and J by 1 base, leaving 9 bases between them. Germline V gene sequence: CDR1 SGHRS, CDR2 YFSETQ. In DNA form, the CDR3 reads TGCGCCAGCGGGGCTAGTTCCTACGAGCAGTACTTC. It codes for CASGASSYEQYF.

This clonotype was counted between two and nine times. The chain's CDR3 is CASSPGSVNGYTF. The CDR3 DNA reads as TGCGCCAGCAGTCCGGGTTCCGTTAATGGCTACACCTTC. The J gene is TRBJ1-2, the V gene TRBV5-1; D not resolved. From germline, CDR1 is SGHRS and CDR2 YFSETQ. The CDR3 length is 13 residues. Trimming took off 5 bases at V and 6 bases at J, with 14 bases between the two ends.

The J gene is TRBJ1-1, the V gene TRBV27; a weak D match, TRBD1 (5 bases). Trimming shortened V by 7 bases and J by 0 bases, and 18 bases separated the two germline ends. Germline V gives CDR1 MNHEY, CDR2 SMNVEV (reference sequence). This CDR3 is 16 amino acids long. The CDR3 is CASIPPPGFMNTEAFF. In DNA form, the CDR3 reads TGTGCCAGCATCCCCCCACCAGGGTTCATGAACACTGAAGCTTTCTTT.

The rearrangement uses TRBV10-3 and TRBJ1-5; D possibly corresponds to TRBD1 (5 bases). The CDR3 totals 14 residues. Germline V lookup: CDR1 ENHRY, CDR2 SYGVKD. V shed 3 bases and J shed 7 bases, with 13 bases lying between them. The CDR3 DNA follows: TGTGCCATCAGTGATGACAGAAGTGAACAGCCCCAGCATTTT. This sequence encodes CAISDDRSEQPQHF.

This clonotype was detected a few times. The chain has TRBV7-3 and TRBJ2-3, with 10 bases identical to TRBD2. The CDR3 covers 12 residues. Germline CDR1 reads SGHTA; CDR2 reads FQGTGA. The V segment lost 5 bases and the J segment 10 bases; nucleotides outside the gene matches: 3. The CDR3: CASSTLAGAQYF. The DNA of the CDR3 is TGTGCCAGCAGCACCCTAGCGGGGGCGCAGTATTTT.

This chain's CDR3 is CASSGGGSRNTGELFF. CDR3 DNA sequence: TGCGCCAGCAGCGGGGGAGGTAGCCGGAACACCGGGGAGCTGTTTTTT. The chain combines TRBV5-1 with TRBJ2-2, with D possibly matching TRBD2 (6 bases). The germline V gene encodes CDR1 SGHRS and CDR2 YFSETQ. The CDR3 extends over 16 amino acids. The V gene lost 4 bases and the J gene lost 1 base, with 14 bases spanning the gap.

Only a few counts were recorded for this clonotype. The chain combines TRBV7-6 with TRBJ2-3; TRBD2 is a possible D gene (6 bases). V shed 7 bases and J shed 2 bases, with 13 bases lying between them. Looked up from germline, CDR1 is SGHVS and CDR2 is FNYEAQ. This CDR3 comprises 14 residues. The CDR3 region has the DNA TGTGCCAGCACCCCGGGACTCTTCACAGATACGCAGTATTTT. This codes for CASTPGLFTDTQYF.

J is TRBJ1-5 and V is TRBV19; the D is unclear. V lost 5 bases, J lost 3 bases, and 8 bases lay in between. CDR1 is LNHDA, CDR2 SQIVND, per germline (reference sequence). This CDR3 spans 13 amino acids. CDR3 protein: CASSSLLNQPQHF. DNA of the CDR3: TGTGCCAGTAGTTCCCTGCTCAATCAGCCCCAGCATTTT.

The rearrangement links TRBV20-1 to TRBJ1-1; D may be TRBD1 (6 bases). Germline CDR1 DFQATT, CDR2 SNEGSKA (reference sequence). V dropped 5 bases and J dropped 0 bases, with 16 bases sitting between them. This CDR3 contains 15 residues. CDR3 loop: CSASSDSFLNTEAFF. The DNA of the CDR3 is TGCAGTGCTTCCTCGGACAGCTTCTTGAACACTGAAGCTTTCTTT.

This chain joins TRBV6-2 or TRBV6-3 and TRBJ1-1, with 8 bases fitting TRBD1. Germline CDR1 is MNHEY and CDR2 is SVGEGT. The length of the CDR3 is 13 residues. The V and J ends lost 6 bases and 5 bases, in that order; junction bases with no gene match: 5. The CDR3 reads CASRPTGETEAFF. CDR3 sequence (DNA): TGTGCCAGCAGGCCGACAGGGGAAACTGAAGCTTTCTTT.

This clonotype was observed a few times. This sequence joins TRBV6-1 and TRBJ1-2, with D uncertain. This CDR3 is built from 13 residues. Looked up from germline, CDR1 is MNHNS and CDR2 is SASEGT. The V gene lost 2 bases and the J gene lost 0 bases, with 4 bases spanning the gap. CDR3 protein: CASSEYPNYGYTF. As DNA, the CDR3 is TGTGCCAGCAGTGAATATCCTAACTATGGCTACACCTTC.

There are a few counts of this clonotype. The chain joins TRBV18 to TRBJ2-7, with D possibly TRBD1 on 6 matching bases. Trimming stripped 4 bases from V and 4 bases from J, with 14 bases between. The CDR3 runs 14 residues. CDR1 and CDR2 (germline): KGHSH, LQKENI. The CDR3, as DNA: TGTGCCAGCTCACTACGACAGGTCCGGTACGAGCAGTACTTC. It codes for CASSLRQVRYEQYF. Using reference TRBV18 and TRBJ2-7 for the parts outside the CDR3, the full variable domain is NAGVMQNPRHLVRRRGQEARLRCSPMKGHSHVYWYRQLPEEGLKFMVYLQKENIIDESGMPKERFSAEFPKEGPSILRIQQVVRGDSAAYFCASSLRQVRYEQYFGPGTRLTVT.